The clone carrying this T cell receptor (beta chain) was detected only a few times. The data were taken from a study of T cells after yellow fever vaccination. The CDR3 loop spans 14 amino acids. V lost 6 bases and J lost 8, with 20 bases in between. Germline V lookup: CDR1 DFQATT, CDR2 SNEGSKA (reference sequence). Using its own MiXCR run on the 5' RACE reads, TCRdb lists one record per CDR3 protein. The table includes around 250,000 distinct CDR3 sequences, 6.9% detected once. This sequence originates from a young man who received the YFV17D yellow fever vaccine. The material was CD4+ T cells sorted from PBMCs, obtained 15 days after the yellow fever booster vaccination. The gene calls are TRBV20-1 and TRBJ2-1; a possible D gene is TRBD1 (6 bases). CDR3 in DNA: TGCAGTGCGGCAAGGGACATCTCCAGCGATGAGCAGTTCTTC. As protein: CSAARDISSDEQFF.